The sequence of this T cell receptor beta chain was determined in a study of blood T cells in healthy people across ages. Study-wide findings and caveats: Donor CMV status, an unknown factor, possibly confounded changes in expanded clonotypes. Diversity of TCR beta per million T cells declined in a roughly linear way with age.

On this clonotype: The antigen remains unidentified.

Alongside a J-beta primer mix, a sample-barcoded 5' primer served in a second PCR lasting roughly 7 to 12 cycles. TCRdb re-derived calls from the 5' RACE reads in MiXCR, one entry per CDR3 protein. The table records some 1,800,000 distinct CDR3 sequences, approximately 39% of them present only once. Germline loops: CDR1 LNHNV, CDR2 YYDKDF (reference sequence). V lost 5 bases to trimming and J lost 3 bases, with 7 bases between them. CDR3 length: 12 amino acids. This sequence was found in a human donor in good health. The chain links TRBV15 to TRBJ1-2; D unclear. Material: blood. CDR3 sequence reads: CATSGNYYGYTF. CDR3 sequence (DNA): TGTGCCACCAGCGGTAATTACTATGGCTACACCTTC. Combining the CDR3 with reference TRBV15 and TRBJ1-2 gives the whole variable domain DAMVIQNPRYQVTQFGKPVTLSCSQTLNHNVMYWYQQKSSQAPKLLFHYYDKDFNNEADTPDNFQSRRPNTSFCFLDIRSPGLGDTAMYLCATSGNYYGYTFGSGTRLTVV.